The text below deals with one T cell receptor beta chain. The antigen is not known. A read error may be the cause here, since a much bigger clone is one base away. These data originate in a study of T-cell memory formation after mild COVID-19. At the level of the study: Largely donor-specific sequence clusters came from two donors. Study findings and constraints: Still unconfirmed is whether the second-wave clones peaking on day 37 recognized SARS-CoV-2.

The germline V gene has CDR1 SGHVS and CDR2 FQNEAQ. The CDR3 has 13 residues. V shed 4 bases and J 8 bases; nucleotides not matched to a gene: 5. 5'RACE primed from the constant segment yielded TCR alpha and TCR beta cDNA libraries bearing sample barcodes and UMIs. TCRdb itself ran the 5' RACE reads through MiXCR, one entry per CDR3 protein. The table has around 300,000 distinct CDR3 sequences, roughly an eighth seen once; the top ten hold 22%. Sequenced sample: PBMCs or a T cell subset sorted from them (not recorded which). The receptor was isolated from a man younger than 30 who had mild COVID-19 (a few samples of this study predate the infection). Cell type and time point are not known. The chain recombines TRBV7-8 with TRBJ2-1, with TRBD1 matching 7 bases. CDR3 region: CASSSTGDDEQFF. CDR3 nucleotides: TGTGCCAGCAGCTCCACAGGGGATGATGAGCAGTTCTTC.